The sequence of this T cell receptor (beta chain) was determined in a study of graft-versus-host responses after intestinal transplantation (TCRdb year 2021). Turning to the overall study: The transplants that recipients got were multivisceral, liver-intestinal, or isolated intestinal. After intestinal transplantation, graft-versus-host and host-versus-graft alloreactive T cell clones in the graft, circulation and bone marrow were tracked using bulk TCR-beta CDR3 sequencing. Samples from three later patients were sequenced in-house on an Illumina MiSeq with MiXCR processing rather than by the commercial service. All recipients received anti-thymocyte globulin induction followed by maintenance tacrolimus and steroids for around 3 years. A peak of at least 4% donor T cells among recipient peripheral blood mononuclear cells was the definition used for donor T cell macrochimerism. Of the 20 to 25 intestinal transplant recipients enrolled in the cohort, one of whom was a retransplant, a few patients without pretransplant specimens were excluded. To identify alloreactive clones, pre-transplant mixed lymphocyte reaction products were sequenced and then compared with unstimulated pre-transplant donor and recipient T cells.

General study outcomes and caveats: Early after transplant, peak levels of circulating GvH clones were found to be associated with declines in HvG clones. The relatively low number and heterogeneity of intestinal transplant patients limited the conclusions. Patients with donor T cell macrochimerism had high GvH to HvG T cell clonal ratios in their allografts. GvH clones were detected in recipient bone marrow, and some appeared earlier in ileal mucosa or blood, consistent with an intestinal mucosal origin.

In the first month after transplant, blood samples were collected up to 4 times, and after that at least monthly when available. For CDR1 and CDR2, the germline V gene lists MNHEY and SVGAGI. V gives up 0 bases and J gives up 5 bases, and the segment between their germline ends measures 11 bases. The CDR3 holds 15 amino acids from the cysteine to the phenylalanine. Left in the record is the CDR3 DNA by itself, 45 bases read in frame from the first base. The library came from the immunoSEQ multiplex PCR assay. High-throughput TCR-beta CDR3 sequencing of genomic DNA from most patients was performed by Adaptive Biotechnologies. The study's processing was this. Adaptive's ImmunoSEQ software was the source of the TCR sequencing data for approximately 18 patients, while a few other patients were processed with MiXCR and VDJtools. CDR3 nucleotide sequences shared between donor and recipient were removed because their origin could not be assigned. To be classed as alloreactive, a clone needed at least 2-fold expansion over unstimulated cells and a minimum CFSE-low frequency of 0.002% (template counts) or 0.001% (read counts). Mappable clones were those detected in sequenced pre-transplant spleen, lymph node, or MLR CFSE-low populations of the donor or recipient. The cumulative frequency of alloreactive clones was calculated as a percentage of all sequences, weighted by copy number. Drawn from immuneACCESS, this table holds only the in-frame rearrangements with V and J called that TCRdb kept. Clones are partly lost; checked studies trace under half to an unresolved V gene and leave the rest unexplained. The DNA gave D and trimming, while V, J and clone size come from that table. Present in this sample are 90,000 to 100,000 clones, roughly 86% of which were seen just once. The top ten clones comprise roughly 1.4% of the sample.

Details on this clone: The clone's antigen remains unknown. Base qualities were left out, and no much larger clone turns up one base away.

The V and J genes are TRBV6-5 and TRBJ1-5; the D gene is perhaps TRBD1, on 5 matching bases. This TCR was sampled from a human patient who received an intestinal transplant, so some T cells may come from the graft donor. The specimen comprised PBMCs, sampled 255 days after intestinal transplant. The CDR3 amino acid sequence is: CASSYSNLGDQPQHF. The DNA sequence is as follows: TGTGCCAGCAGTTACTCGAACTTGGGGGATCAGCCCCAGCATTTT.